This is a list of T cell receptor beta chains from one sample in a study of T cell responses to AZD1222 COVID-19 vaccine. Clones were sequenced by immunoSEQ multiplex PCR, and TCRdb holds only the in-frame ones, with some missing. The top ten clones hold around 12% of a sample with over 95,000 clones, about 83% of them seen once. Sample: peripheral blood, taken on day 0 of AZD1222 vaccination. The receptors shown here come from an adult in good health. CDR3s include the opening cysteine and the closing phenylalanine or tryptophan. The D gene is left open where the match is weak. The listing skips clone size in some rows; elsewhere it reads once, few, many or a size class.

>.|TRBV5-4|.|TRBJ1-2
CASSLAARERGGYTF
TGTGCCAGCAGCTTGGCCGCCAGGGAGAGGGGTGGCTACACCTTC
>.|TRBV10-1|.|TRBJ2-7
CASSEGPYEQYF
TGCGCCAGCAGTGAGGGGCCGTACGAGCAGTACTTC
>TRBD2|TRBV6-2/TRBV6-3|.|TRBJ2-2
CASSARGLAGVNTGELFF
TGTGCCAGCAGTGCCCGAGGACTAGCGGGAGTTAATACCGGGGAGCTGTTTTTT
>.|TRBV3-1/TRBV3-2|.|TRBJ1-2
CASSRAYGYTF
TGTGCCAGCAGCCGGGCGTACGGCTACACCTTC
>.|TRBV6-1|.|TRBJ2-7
CASSESGPSFEQYF
TGTGCCAGCAGTGAATCGGGACCCTCCTTCGAGCAGTACTTC
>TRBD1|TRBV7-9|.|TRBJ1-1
CASSTDRGETEAFF
TGTGCCAGCAGCACGGACAGGGGGGAAACTGAAGCTTTCTTT
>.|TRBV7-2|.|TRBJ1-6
CASSFDRYPPLHF
TGTGCCAGCAGCTTTGACCGGTACCCACCCCTCCACTTT
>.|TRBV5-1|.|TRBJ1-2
CASSLEPRGGSGYTF
TGCGCCAGCAGCTTGGAACCCAGGGGTGGGTCTGGCTACACCTTC
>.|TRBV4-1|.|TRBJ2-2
CASSQGRGGTPNTGELFF
TGCGCCAGCAGCCAAGGACGGGGCGGGACTCCTAACACCGGGGAGCTGTTTTTT
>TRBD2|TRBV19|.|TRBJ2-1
CASSRPTSGVGYNEQFF
TGTGCCAGTAGTCGTCCGACTAGCGGGGTAGGCTACAATGAGCAGTTCTTC
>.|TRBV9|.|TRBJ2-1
CASSAGVEQFF
TGTGCCAGCAGCGCGGGGGTTGAGCAGTTCTTC
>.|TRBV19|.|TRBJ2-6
CASSGPLRGGLTSGANVLTF
TGTGCCAGTAGTGGACCGCTCCGGGGAGGATTAACCTCTGGGGCCAACGTCCTGACTTTC
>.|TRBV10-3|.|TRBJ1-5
CAISVGGQPQHF
TGTGCCATCAGTGTAGGCGGTCAGCCCCAGCATTTT
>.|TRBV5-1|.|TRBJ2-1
CASSRDHGGDEQFF
TGCGCCAGCAGTCGTGATCACGGTGGTGATGAGCAGTTCTTC
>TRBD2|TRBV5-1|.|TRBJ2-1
CASSYGLDYNEQFF
TGCGCCAGCAGCTACGGACTAGATTACAATGAGCAGTTCTTC
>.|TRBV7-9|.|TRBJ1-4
CASTLAGESEKLFF
TGTGCCAGCACCCTTGCAGGGGAGAGTGAAAAACTGTTTTTT
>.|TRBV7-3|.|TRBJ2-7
CASRRGPGRGYEQYF
TGTGCCAGCCGGCGGGGGCCCGGTAGGGGCTACGAGCAGTACTTC
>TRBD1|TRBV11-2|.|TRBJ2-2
CASSSTGIRETGELFF
TGTGCCAGCAGCTCGACAGGGATTAGGGAGACCGGGGAGCTGTTTTTT
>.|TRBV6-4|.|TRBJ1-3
CASSAHLAGISGNTIYF
TGTGCCAGCAGTGCACACCTAGCGGGGATCTCTGGAAACACCATATATTTT
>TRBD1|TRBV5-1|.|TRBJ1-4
CASSLQQGNEKLFF
TGCGCCAGCAGCTTACAACAGGGGAACGAAAAACTGTTTTTT
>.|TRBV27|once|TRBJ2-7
CASRDSSYEQYF
TGTGCCAGCAGGGACAGTTCCTACGAGCAGTACTTC
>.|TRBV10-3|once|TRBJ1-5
CAISQLDSNQPQHF
TGTGCCATCAGCCAACTGGACAGCAATCAGCCCCAGCATTTT
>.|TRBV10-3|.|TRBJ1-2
CAIGDFGYTF
TGTGCCATCGGGGATTTTGGCTACACCTTC
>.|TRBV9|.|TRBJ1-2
CASSVDRNYGYTF
TGTGCCAGCAGCGTAGACAGAAACTATGGCTACACCTTC
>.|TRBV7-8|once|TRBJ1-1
CASSRDRMNTEAFF
TGTGCCAGCAGCAGGGATAGGATGAACACTGAAGCTTTCTTT
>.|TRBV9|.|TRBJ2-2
CASSPIGTLTNTGELFF
TGTGCCAGCAGCCCGATCGGTACCCTCACGAACACCGGGGAGCTGTTTTTT
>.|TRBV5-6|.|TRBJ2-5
CASSLRGGETQYF
TGTGCCAGCAGCTTGAGGGGTGGCGAGACCCAGTACTTC
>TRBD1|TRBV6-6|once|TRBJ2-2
CASSYPDRGFAGELFF
TGTGCCAGCAGTTACCCGGACAGGGGGTTTGCCGGGGAGCTGTTTTTT
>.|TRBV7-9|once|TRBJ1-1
CASSPGGFAFF
TGTGCCAGCAGCCCTGGGGGGTTCGCTTTCTTT
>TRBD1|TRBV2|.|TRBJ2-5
CASFQGARETQYF
TGTGCCAGTTTTCAGGGGGCCAGGGAGACCCAGTACTTC
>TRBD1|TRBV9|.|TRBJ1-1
CASSVDSGTGDEAFF
TGTGCCAGCAGCGTAGACTCCGGGACAGGGGATGAAGCTTTCTTT
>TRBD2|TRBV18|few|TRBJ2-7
CASSPGTSGRNEQYF
TGTGCCAGCTCACCAGGGACTAGCGGGAGAAACGAGCAGTACTTC